This T cell receptor beta chain was identified during a study of blood T cell repertoires in COVID-19. Across the study: Some COVID-19 samples were acute and others convalescent; all came from the United States, Italy and Spain. Sources were T cells, B-cell-depleted T cells, or PBMCs; the material itself was cDNA or gDNA.

Only in-frame clones appear in the TCRdb table, and some are missing; sequencing was by immunoSEQ multiplex PCR. Among 110,000 to 150,000 clones listed, roughly 78% were seen once. V was clipped by 7 bases and J by 0 bases, with 12 bases between them. This CDR3 spans 14 amino acids. CDR1 and CDR2 (germline): SQVTM, ANQGSEA. Participants spanned ages about 18 to 90 years and resided in 24 US areas. Clinical history reported by participants formed the basis on which cohorts were assigned. The J gene is TRBJ2-2, the V gene TRBV29-1; the D gene is possibly TRBD1 (6 bases). This receptor was taken from a woman aged 45-65 years who had recovered from COVID-19. The sample comprised PBMCs or T cells enriched from blood (not recorded which). The CDR3 DNA is TGCAGCGCTCAGGGACACGCGAACACCGGGGAGCTGTTTTTT. Protein product: CSAQGHANTGELFF.